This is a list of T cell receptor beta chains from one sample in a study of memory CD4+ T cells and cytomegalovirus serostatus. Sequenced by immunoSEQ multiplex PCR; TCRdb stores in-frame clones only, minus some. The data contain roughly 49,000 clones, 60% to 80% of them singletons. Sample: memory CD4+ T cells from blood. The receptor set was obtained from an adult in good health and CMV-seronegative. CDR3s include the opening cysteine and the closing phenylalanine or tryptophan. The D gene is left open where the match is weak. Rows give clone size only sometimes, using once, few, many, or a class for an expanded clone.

CDR3 DNA: TGTGCCAGCAGGACCACTAGGGGGTTTACCTACGAGCAGTACTTC; CDR3 protein: CASRTTRGFTYEQYF; J gene: TRBJ2-7; clone size: once; V gene: TRBV6-1; D gene: NA
CDR3 DNA: TGCGCCAGCAGCCCCAATCTCGGGGTCGGGAGCACTGAAGCTTTCTTT; CDR3 protein: CASSPNLGVGSTEAFF; J gene: TRBJ1-1; clone size: NA; V gene: TRBV5-1; D gene: NA
CDR3 DNA: TGTGCCAGCAGCTTGGGGGCCAATCAGCCCCAGCATTTT; CDR3 protein: CASSLGANQPQHF; J gene: TRBJ1-5; clone size: few; V gene: TRBV7-2; D gene: NA
CDR3 DNA: TGTGCCAGCAGCCAAGATTGGGGGCCGCAGTTCTTC; CDR3 protein: CASSQDWGPQFF; J gene: TRBJ2-1; clone size: once; V gene: TRBV14; D gene: NA
CDR3 DNA: TGTGCCAGCAGTTTCAGGGGTAATTCACCCCTCCACTTT; CDR3 protein: CASSFRGNSPLHF; J gene: TRBJ1-6; clone size: few; V gene: TRBV28; D gene: NA
CDR3 DNA: TGTGCCAGCAGCTACGGACACGTGAGGGGGGCAAGCAATCAGCCCCAGCATTTT; CDR3 protein: CASSYGHVRGASNQPQHF; J gene: TRBJ1-5; clone size: once; V gene: TRBV5-6; D gene: NA
CDR3 DNA: TGCGCCAGCAGCTGGGCGGGAGGAGCAGATACGCAGTATTTT; CDR3 protein: CASSWAGGADTQYF; J gene: TRBJ2-3; clone size: once; V gene: TRBV4-3; D gene: TRBD2
CDR3 DNA: TGTGCCTGGAGTGTACGGGCGGGGGAGCCCCAGCATTTT; CDR3 protein: CAWSVRAGEPQHF; J gene: TRBJ1-5; clone size: NA; V gene: TRBV30; D gene: NA
CDR3 DNA: TGTGCCAGCAGCTTAAATGGGCAGCTCTATGGCTACACCTTC; CDR3 protein: CASSLNGQLYGYTF; J gene: TRBJ1-2; clone size: NA; V gene: TRBV7-8; D gene: NA
CDR3 DNA: TGTGCCAGCAGCACCTACACCTATGGCTACACCTTC; CDR3 protein: CASSTYTYGYTF; J gene: TRBJ1-2; clone size: NA; V gene: TRBV14; D gene: NA
CDR3 DNA: TGTGCCAGCAGCCTCCGTGGTAGCGGGGCATCCTACTCCTACAATGAGCAGTTCTTC; CDR3 protein: CASSLRGSGASYSYNEQFF; J gene: TRBJ2-1; clone size: NA; V gene: TRBV9; D gene: TRBD2
CDR3 DNA: TGTGCCAGAAGCGCCGGGACTAGCGGGGGGACGACCTACGAGCAGTACTTC; CDR3 protein: CARSAGTSGGTTYEQYF; J gene: TRBJ2-7; clone size: NA; V gene: TRBV5-3; D gene: TRBD2
CDR3 DNA: TGTGCCAGCAGCTCGACATTGAACACTGAAGCTTTCTTT; CDR3 protein: CASSSTLNTEAFF; J gene: TRBJ1-1; clone size: NA; V gene: TRBV11-2; D gene: NA
CDR3 DNA: TGTGCCAGCAGCACCGGACTGCCTCGGACCCCAGGGGCTAATGAAAAACTGTTTTTT; CDR3 protein: CASSTGLPRTPGANEKLFF; J gene: TRBJ1-4; clone size: NA; V gene: TRBV28; D gene: NA
CDR3 DNA: TGCGCCAGCAGCTCGGGACAGGGAAGATCTGGGCAGTACTTC; CDR3 protein: CASSSGQGRSGQYF; J gene: TRBJ2-7; clone size: NA; V gene: TRBV5-1; D gene: TRBD1
CDR3 DNA: TGCAGTGTGGGACGGACCTCGGAGCAGTTCTTC; CDR3 protein: CSVGRTSEQFF; J gene: TRBJ2-1; clone size: NA; V gene: TRBV20-1; D gene: NA
CDR3 DNA: TGTGCCAGCAGTTTTAGGGGGAACACTGAAGCTTTCTTT; CDR3 protein: CASSFRGNTEAFF; J gene: TRBJ1-1; clone size: NA; V gene: TRBV6-6; D gene: NA
CDR3 DNA: TGTGCCAGCAGCAACATGGCAGGGGGCAGTTACGAGCAGTACTTC; CDR3 protein: CASSNMAGGSYEQYF; J gene: TRBJ2-7; clone size: NA; V gene: TRBV21-1; D gene: NA
CDR3 DNA: TGTGCCGCATCTTTGGCCGACTATGGCTACACCTTC; CDR3 protein: CAASLADYGYTF; J gene: TRBJ1-2; clone size: few; V gene: TRBV6-1; D gene: NA
CDR3 DNA: TGTGCCAGCAGTGAGGTCCGCCAAGATACGCAGTATTTT; CDR3 protein: CASSEVRQDTQYF; J gene: TRBJ2-3; clone size: once; V gene: TRBV2; D gene: NA
CDR3 DNA: TGTGCCAGCAGTGTAGGCGGGGGGGCCCTGGACACGCAGTATTTT; CDR3 protein: CASSVGGGALDTQYF; J gene: TRBJ2-3; clone size: once; V gene: TRBV6-1; D gene: TRBD2
CDR3 DNA: TGTGCCAGCAGCCGGCGTGGGGCAGGTAGCTCCTACGAGCAGTACTTC; CDR3 protein: CASSRRGAGSSYEQYF; J gene: TRBJ2-7; clone size: NA; V gene: TRBV14; D gene: NA
CDR3 DNA: TGTGCCTGGAGTGGAACGCAGGCGGCCAAAAACATTCAGTACTTC; CDR3 protein: CAWSGTQAAKNIQYF; J gene: TRBJ2-4; clone size: once; V gene: TRBV30; D gene: NA
CDR3 DNA: TGTGCCAGCAGTTACTCGACAGGGGGAGAGTCTGGCTACACCTTC; CDR3 protein: CASSYSTGGESGYTF; J gene: TRBJ1-2; clone size: NA; V gene: TRBV6-5; D gene: TRBD1
CDR3 DNA: TGCGCCAGCAGCTTGTATGCAGAGTTTAATTCACCCCTCCACTTT; CDR3 protein: CASSLYAEFNSPLHF; J gene: TRBJ1-6; clone size: NA; V gene: TRBV5-1; D gene: NA
CDR3 DNA: TGTGCCAGCAGCGGTCGGGGGGCAGGAGAGCAGTACTTC; CDR3 protein: CASSGRGAGEQYF; J gene: TRBJ2-7; clone size: NA; V gene: TRBV5-6; D gene: NA
CDR3 DNA: TGTGCCAGCAGCTTAGGGGGAGAAATCAGCTCCTACGAGCAGTACTTC; CDR3 protein: CASSLGGEISSYEQYF; J gene: TRBJ2-7; clone size: NA; V gene: TRBV7-2; D gene: NA
CDR3 DNA: TGTGCCAGCCATCAGGGCCCCAACTATGGCTACACCTTC; CDR3 protein: CASHQGPNYGYTF; J gene: TRBJ1-2; clone size: NA; V gene: TRBV5-4; D gene: NA
CDR3 DNA: TGCGCCAGCAGGGGCGTCGGAAACACTGAAGCTTTCTTT; CDR3 protein: CASRGVGNTEAFF; J gene: TRBJ1-1; clone size: NA; V gene: TRBV4-1; D gene: NA
CDR3 DNA: TGTGCCAGCAGCAGGACTAGCGGGGGCACAGATACGCAGTATTTT; CDR3 protein: CASSRTSGGTDTQYF; J gene: TRBJ2-3; clone size: once; V gene: TRBV11-2; D gene: TRBD2
CDR3 DNA: TGTGCCAGCAGCGCCCCGGTTGGAGCCCCCGCGAACACCGGGGAGCTGTTTTTT; CDR3 protein: CASSAPVGAPANTGELFF; J gene: TRBJ2-2; clone size: NA; V gene: TRBV9; D gene: NA
CDR3 DNA: TGTGCCTGGGAAGACGGGACAGGGTATGAAAAACTGTTTTTT; CDR3 protein: CAWEDGTGYEKLFF; J gene: TRBJ1-4; clone size: NA; V gene: TRBV30; D gene: TRBD1
CDR3 DNA: TGTGCCAGCAGCCCCCCGACGGGGCCACCCCTCCACTTT; CDR3 protein: CASSPPTGPPLHF; J gene: TRBJ1-6; clone size: NA; V gene: TRBV9; D gene: NA
CDR3 DNA: TGCGCCAGCAGCCGCGGGGGGGCCGATACCGGGGAGCTGTTTTTT; CDR3 protein: CASSRGGADTGELFF; J gene: TRBJ2-2; clone size: NA; V gene: TRBV10-2; D gene: TRBD2
CDR3 DNA: TGTGCCAGCAGCCCCGAGTCCAGGTTACCGAACACCGGGGAGCTGTTTTTT; CDR3 protein: CASSPESRLPNTGELFF; J gene: TRBJ2-2; clone size: NA; V gene: TRBV11-2; D gene: NA
CDR3 DNA: TGCGCCAGCAGCTTTTCGGTGTCGACAGATGGAAACACCATATATTTT; CDR3 protein: CASSFSVSTDGNTIYF; J gene: TRBJ1-3; clone size: NA; V gene: TRBV5-1; D gene: NA
CDR3 DNA: TGTGCCAGCAGCTTACTACAGGGAGGGGGCTACGAGCAGTACTTC; CDR3 protein: CASSLLQGGGYEQYF; J gene: TRBJ2-7; clone size: NA; V gene: TRBV7-2; D gene: NA
CDR3 DNA: TGTGCCAGCAGCAAGGACAGGGGGCGAGGTTACACCTTC; CDR3 protein: CASSKDRGRGYTF; J gene: TRBJ1-2; clone size: NA; V gene: TRBV6-5; D gene: TRBD1
CDR3 DNA: TGTGCCAGCAGCTTGGCGGGGGCTGATGAAAAACTGTTTTTT; CDR3 protein: CASSLAGADEKLFF; J gene: TRBJ1-4; clone size: NA; V gene: TRBV5-4; D gene: NA
CDR3 DNA: TGCGCCAGCAGTCAAAGTCGCGCCCTCCACTTT; CDR3 protein: CASSQSRALHF; J gene: TRBJ1-6; clone size: NA; V gene: TRBV23-1; D gene: NA
CDR3 DNA: TGTGCCAGCCTCCTAGAAAGGTATTCACCCCTCCACTTT; CDR3 protein: CASLLERYSPLHF; J gene: TRBJ1-6; clone size: NA; V gene: TRBV6-1; D gene: NA